These 13 T cell receptor beta chains were sequenced from one sample in a study of spatial heterogeneity in lung cancer. Using its own MiXCR run on the 5' RACE reads, TCRdb lists one record per CDR3 protein. The repertoire has 95,000 to 120,000 distinct CDR3 sequences, approximately 10% of them found once; the top ten carry about 24%. The time point denotes: blood at routine non-recurrence follow-up after resection. The sample in question was PBMCs, obtained at follow-up. The receptors were gathered from a female donor with early-stage non-small cell lung cancer.

This clonotype has a count of ten or more. This chain links TRBV6-2 or TRBV6-3 with TRBJ2-1; 16 bases are a match to TRBD2. Germline CDR1 and CDR2: MNHEY and SVGEGT. The junction had 12 bases not matched to a gene; V was cut back by 6 bases and J by 4 bases. There are 19 residues in the CDR3. The CDR3 region is CASRTPGTSGRATYNEQFF. The CDR3 coding sequence is TGTGCCAGCAGAACTCCCGGGACTAGCGGGAGGGCCACATACAATGAGCAGTTCTTC.

Only a few counts were recorded for this clonotype. The chain has TRBV6-1 and TRBJ2-7, with 9 bases identical to TRBD2. CDR1 is MNHNS and CDR2 is SASEGT in the germline V gene. This CDR3 has 13 residues. V shed 4 bases and J 5 bases; nucleotides not matched to a gene: 3. The CDR3 reads CASSVIAGDEQYF. In nucleotides, the CDR3 is TGTGCCAGCAGTGTAATAGCGGGAGACGAGCAGTACTTC.

This clonotype was seen more than once but under ten times. The chain links TRBV5-1 to TRBJ1-1, with D perhaps TRBD1 (5 bases). The V end lost 0 bases, the J end lost 7 bases, and 13 bases lay between the germline ends. The CDR3 length is 14 residues. CDR1 is SGHRS and CDR2 is YFSETQ in the germline V gene. This CDR3 reads CASSLEAGYDEAFF. DNA of the CDR3: TGCGCCAGCAGCTTGGAAGCAGGGTATGATGAAGCTTTCTTT.

A few counts support this clonotype. The chain has TRBV4-2 and TRBJ2-3; D is perhaps TRBD2 (5 bases). This CDR3 contains 15 residues. V was shortened by 0 bases and J by 4 bases, with 11 bases between the two germline ends. From germline, CDR1 is LGHNA and CDR2 YNFKEQ. The DNA of the CDR3 is TGTGCCAGCAGCCAAGAAAGGACTGTTTCAGATACGCAGTATTTT. Translation: CASSQERTVSDTQYF.

This clonotype showed up many times. The rearrangement joins TRBV11-2 to TRBJ2-7; D gene uncertain. V dropped 4 bases and J dropped 6 bases, with 10 bases sitting between them. The CDR3 spans 12 residues. Germline-derived CDR1 and CDR2 are SGHAT and FQNNGV. CDR3 nucleotides: TGTGCCAGCAGCTGGGGTGTCGGCGAGCAGTACGTC. The encoded protein is CASSWGVGEQYV.

In this sample, this clonotype turned up a few times. J is TRBJ2-5 and V is TRBV12-3 or TRBV12-4; 9 bases match TRBD2. The V gene end was trimmed by 8 bases and the J gene end by 5 bases; junction bases not matched to a gene: 12. This CDR3 has 15 residues. CDR3 loop: CASSLGLAGYETQYF. CDR3 coding DNA: TGTGCCAGCTCCCTGGGGCTAGCGGGATATGAGACCCAGTACTTC.

This chain connects TRBV29-1 to TRBJ1-5; possibly TRBD1 for D (5 bases). Trimming stripped 4 bases from V and 1 base from J, with 8 bases between. Germline lookup yields CDR1 SQVTM and CDR2 ANQGSEA. The CDR3 runs 13 residues. The CDR3 region has the DNA TGCAGCGTTGCGGCAGGGAGCAATCAGCCCCAGCATTTT. This sequence encodes CSVAAGSNQPQHF.

The table lists this clonotype with a few counts. V and J are TRBV15 and TRBJ2-5, with no clear D. The length of the CDR3 is 12 residues. From germline, CDR1 is LNHNV and CDR2 YYDKDF (reference sequence). Trimming stripped 5 bases from V and 4 bases from J, with 8 bases between. The CDR3 DNA follows: TGTGCCACCAGCGGATCTTCAGAGACCCAGTACTTC. It encodes CATSGSSETQYF.

This clonotype showed up many times. The chain combines TRBV7-9 with TRBJ2-6; D ambiguous. Trimming cost V 10 bases and J 1 base, with 20 bases left between them. This CDR3 has 17 residues. CDR1 and CDR2 from the germline V gene are SEHNR and FQNEAQ (reference sequence). CDR3 in DNA: TGTGCCACCATTCCACAGTTAACTACTTCTGGGGCCAACGTCCTGACTTTC. This gives the protein CATIPQLTTSGANVLTF.

This chain links TRBV7-2 with TRBJ2-3; D is perhaps TRBD2 (5 bases). Trimming pared 1 base from V and 8 bases from J, leaving 13 bases between. This CDR3 is built from 14 residues. Germline V gene lookup returns CDR1 SGHTA and CDR2 FQGNSA. CDR3 region: CASSLEVPGSTQYF. CDR3 nucleotides: TGTGCCAGCAGCTTAGAAGTCCCTGGGAGTACGCAGTATTTT.

Many counts were recorded for this clonotype. The chain is built from TRBV24-1 and TRBJ1-5; 8 bases fit TRBD1. The V and J ends lost 2 bases and 5 bases, in that order; junction bases with no gene match: 1. Germline lookup yields CDR1 KGHDR and CDR2 SFDVKD. This CDR3 is built from 14 residues. The DNA for the CDR3 is TGTGCCACCAGTGATTCAGGGGGCCATCAGCCCCAGCATTTT. Amino acids: CATSDSGGHQPQHF.

The chain recombines TRBV7-3 with TRBJ1-6; D unresolved. This CDR3 has 14 amino acids. The ends were cut back, 1 base at V and 11 bases at J, with 12 bases in the middle. The germline V gene has CDR1 SGHTA and CDR2 FQGTGA. Here the CDR3 DNA reads TGTGCCAGCAGCTTAAAAGCCTTGGGTACACCCCTCCACTTT. Its protein product is CASSLKALGTPLHF.

This rearrangement joins TRBV5-8 to TRBJ2-2; the match to TRBD2 covers 13 bases. CDR1 and CDR2 from the germline V gene are SGHTS and YDEGEE. The J segment lost 7 bases and the V segment lost 3 bases, leaving 9 bases of the junction unmatched. This CDR3 comprises 17 residues. The CDR3 sequence: CASSYRMTSGRFGELFF. For the CDR3, the DNA is TGTGCCAGCAGCTACCGAATGACTAGCGGGAGGTTCGGGGAGCTGTTTTTT.